These 5 T cell receptor beta chains share one sample of origin, sequenced in a study of early T cells in non-severe SARS-CoV-2 infection listed by TCRdb under 2021. Library construction relied on 5' RACE. TCRdb names NextSeq 500 as the instrument used. TCRdb reprocessed the public reads (quality trimming at Q25 with fastp, clone calling with MiXCR) and kept in-frame beta chains. Identical CDR3 protein sequences are pooled into one entry, listed with their most common genes and DNA. The sample table records around 80,000 distinct CDR3 sequences; about 10% of these occur just once. The ten biggest clones cover over 7% of the sample. The material was whole blood, obtained at baseline. The source is an adult who was a healthcare worker with PCR-confirmed SARS-CoV-2 infection or an uninfected control (not recorded which).

The V gene is TRBV10-1, the J gene TRBJ2-7, with D maybe TRBD2 (6 bases). This CDR3 spans 14 amino acids. Germline V gives CDR1 WNHNN, CDR2 SYGVQD (reference sequence). Between the trimmed V and J ends, which lost 3 bases and 2 bases, there was a span of 11 bases. The CDR3 region is CASSDSGLPYEQYF. Written as DNA, the CDR3 is TGCGCCAGCAGTGATTCGGGACTGCCCTACGAGCAGTACTTC.

This clonotype was recorded many times. The chain couples TRBV2 to TRBJ2-2; D remains ambiguous. The CDR3 length is 13 residues. Germline V gene lookup returns CDR1 SNHLY and CDR2 FYNNEI. V lost 4 bases and J lost 4, with 7 bases in between. CDR3 amino acids: CASSVTGTGELFF. The CDR3 bases are TGTGCCAGCAGTGTGACGGGCACCGGGGAGCTGTTTTTT.

The chain is built from TRBV7-9 and TRBJ2-2, with D tentatively TRBD1 or TRBD2 (5 bases each). The V and J ends lost 5 bases and 6 bases respectively, with 22 bases between them. This CDR3 is 17 amino acids long. Germline V lookup: CDR1 SEHNR, CDR2 FQNEAQ (reference sequence). The CDR3 loop reads CASSGPPVTGPAGELFF. The CDR3 nucleotides are TGTGCCAGCAGCGGCCCCCCAGTCACGGGGCCCGCCGGGGAGCTGTTTTTT.

This clonotype was counted a few times. The chain recombines TRBV21-1 with TRBJ2-2; TRBD2 is the table's D call and was not checked against the DNA. TRBV21-1 is a pseudogene locus. The CDR3 runs 20 residues. This CDR3 is CASSKGEGSREAANTGELFF. CDR3 nucleotides: TGTGCCAGCAGCAAAGGGGAGGGAAGTCGGGAGGCAGCGAACACCGGGGAGCTGTTTTTT.

The table lists this clonotype with a few counts. V and J are TRBV28 and TRBJ2-7; 7 bases match TRBD2. In germline, CDR1 is MDHEN, CDR2 SYDVKM. CDR3 length: 14 residues. Trimming at V came to 1 base and at J to 3 bases, leaving 3 bases not matched to a gene. DNA of the CDR3: TGTGCCAGCAGTTTATTTGGCGGGAGCTACGAGCAGTACTTC. It yields the protein CASSLFGGSYEQYF.